Presented here are 19 T cell receptor beta chains from one specimen sequenced in a study of T cells in Graves' hyperthyroidism and ophthalmopathy. RNA transcripts gave rise to amplified TCR beta CDR3 regions. The primer set for the first-round RT-PCR of the TCR CDR3 was HTBI. One entry per CDR3 protein results from TCRdb running MiXCR on the multiplex PCR reads. This sample has 330,000 or so distinct CDR3 sequences, with roughly 19% found just once. The sample taken for sequencing was blood. Receptors were obtained from a man aged 50 or older with Graves' ophthalmopathy.

The genes are TRBV11-2 and TRBJ2-2; 7 positions match TRBD1. Trimming removed 6 bases from V and 0 bases from J; junction bases left unmatched: 7. CDR1 is SGHAT, CDR2 FQNNGV, per germline. The CDR3 contains 16 residues. This chain's CDR3 is CASRARQGPNTGELFF. DNA for the CDR3: TGTGCCAGCAGGGCGAGACAGGGACCGAACACCGGGGAGCTGTTTTTT.

This clonotype was seen a few times. The V and J genes are TRBV3-1 and TRBJ2-1; 12 nucleotides match TRBD2. Germline assignment: CDR1 LGHDT and CDR2 YNNKEL (reference sequence). This CDR3 contains 17 residues. The junction had 12 bases not matched to a gene; V was cut back by 3 bases and J by 9 bases. The DNA for the CDR3 is TGTGCCAGCAGCCATTCCTCGACTAGCGGGAGATGGGGTGAGCAGTTCTTC. Protein product: CASSHSSTSGRWGEQFF.

This clonotype was counted only a few times. This sequence joins TRBV28 and TRBJ2-1, with 7 bases fitting TRBD2. Germline assignment: CDR1 MDHEN and CDR2 SYDVKM. There are 24 residues in the CDR3. Trimming cost V 2 bases and J 0 bases; bases outside gene matches: 28. The CDR3 DNA follows: TGTGCCAGCAGTTTAGCGGGAGTTTTGTTTGGACACGTGCCTGACACGAGCTCCTACAATGAGCAGTTCTTC. Its translation: CASSLAGVLFGHVPDTSSYNEQFF.

The chain employs TRBV7-6 and TRBJ2-2; possibly TRBD2 for D (5 bases). Trimming pared 3 bases from V and 6 bases from J, leaving 8 bases between. Germline-derived CDR1 and CDR2 are SGHVS and FNYEAQ. There are 13 residues in the CDR3. CDR3 region: CASSLRESGELFF. CDR3 nucleotide sequence: TGTGCCAGCAGCTTGAGGGAGTCCGGGGAGCTGTTTTTT.

The V call is TRBV15, the J call TRBJ1-2; D perhaps matches TRBD1 (5 bases). Trimming cost V 5 bases and J 4 bases, with 11 bases left between them. Germline V lookup: CDR1 LNHNV, CDR2 YYDKDF (reference sequence). This CDR3 region has 13 residues. CDR3 in DNA: TGTGCCACCAGCCGCGGGGGAGCCTATGGCTACACCTTC. Protein: CATSRGGAYGYTF.

This clonotype has just a few counts. CDR3 sequence: CASSRSGGIAGLAETQYF. CDR3 in DNA: TGTGCCAGCAGCCGATCGGGCGGGATAGCGGGACTGGCAGAGACCCAGTACTTC. The chain joins TRBV11-1 to TRBJ2-5; 8 nucleotides line up with TRBD2. The germline V gene encodes CDR1 SGHAT and CDR2 FQDESV (reference sequence). The CDR3 is made up of 18 amino acids. J was trimmed by 4 bases and V by 5 bases; bases with no gene match: 18.

This clonotype was counted many times. This chain links TRBV7-3 with TRBJ2-7; 8 nucleotides match TRBD2. With 6 bases clipped from V and 7 bases from J, the junction kept 8 bases outside the gene matches. Looked up from germline, CDR1 is SGHTA and CDR2 is FQGTGA. This CDR3 has 13 residues. Written as DNA, the CDR3 is TGTGCCAGCAGTCCGGGACTAGGGGGAGAGCAGTACTTC. Translation: CASSPGLGGEQYF.

This clonotype showed up just a few times. This chain joins TRBV6-1 and TRBJ2-5, with D perhaps being TRBD1 or TRBD2 (5 bases each). Between the trimmed V and J ends, which lost 5 bases and 2 bases, there was a span of 12 bases. Germline V lookup: CDR1 MNHNS, CDR2 SASEGT. The CDR3 is made up of 14 amino acids. The CDR3 bases are TGTGCCAGCAGTTCGGGGCAAGTACAAGAGACCCAGTACTTC. It yields the protein CASSSGQVQETQYF.

The genes are TRBV9 and TRBJ2-1, with TRBD2 as a possible D gene (6 bases). CDR3 length: 13 residues. V was pared by 0 bases and J by 8 bases, with 9 bases between. Germline CDR1 SGDLS, CDR2 YYNGEE. CDR3: CASSVAGDDEQFF. The CDR3 coding sequence is TGTGCCAGCAGCGTAGCGGGAGATGATGAGCAGTTCTTC. The full variable domain, completed using reference TRBV9 and TRBJ2-1, is DSGVTQTPKHLITATGQRVTLRCSPRSGDLSVYWYQQSLDQGLQFLIQYYNGEERAKGNILERFSAQQFPDLHSELNLSSLELGDSALYFCASSVAGDDEQFFGPGTRLTVL.

The sample holds many counts of this clonotype. This chain connects TRBV2 to TRBJ2-1; 8 bases line up with TRBD1. Germline V CDR1 and CDR2: SNHLY, FYNNEI. The CDR3 covers 14 residues. Trimming cost V 7 bases and J 6 bases; bases outside gene matches: 8. CDR3 nucleotides: TGTGCCAGCACCGGACAGGGTAGGCTCAATGAGCAGTTCTTC. Its protein is CASTGQGRLNEQFF. The whole variable domain, filled in from reference TRBV2 and TRBJ2-1, reads EPEVTQTPSHQVTQMGQEVILRCVPISNHLYFYWYRQILGQKVEFLVSFYNNEISEKSEIFDDQFSVERPDGSNFTLKIRSTKLEDSAMYFCASTGQGRLNEQFFGPGTRLTVL.

This clonotype appeared a few times. This chain joins TRBV28 and TRBJ2-6, with 8 bases aligning to TRBD2. Germline CDR1 and CDR2: MDHEN and SYDVKM. J gave up 2 bases and V 4 bases, and 4 bases lay outside the gene matches. This CDR3 is built from 16 residues. CDR3 DNA: TGTGCCAGCAGTTCCCCCGGGGGGGCTGGGGCCAACGTCCTGACTTTC. Translation: CASSSPGGAGANVLTF.

The chain recombines TRBV24-1 with TRBJ2-1, with 12 bases aligning to TRBD2. The CDR3 runs 13 residues. V was pared by 4 bases and J by 15 bases, with 6 bases of the junction left unmatched. Germline V lookup: CDR1 KGHDR, CDR2 SFDVKD. The chain's CDR3 is CATSDSTSGGPFF. The CDR3 DNA reads TGTGCCACCAGTGACTCCACTAGCGGGGGGCCGTTCTTC.

This clonotype was seen a few times. The rearrangement joins TRBV11-3 to TRBJ2-2; D unclear. Trimming took 0 bases from V and 6 from J, leaving 8 bases between them. Germline CDR1 is SGHNT and CDR2 is YENEEA. CDR3 size: 14 residues. CDR3 nucleotide sequence: TGTGCCAGCAGCTTAGAGTCGTTGGCCGGGGAGCTGTTTTTT. Protein product: CASSLESLAGELFF.

The chain links TRBV6-2 or TRBV6-3 to TRBJ2-1; 10 nucleotides line up with TRBD2. V dropped 5 bases and J dropped 7; count of bases not matched to a gene: 5. The CDR3 has 14 amino acids. Per germline, CDR1 MNHEY and CDR2 SVGEGT. CDR3 nucleotide sequence: TGTGCCAGCAGTGCTAGCGGGAGAGGGAATGAGCAGTTCTTC. This encodes CASSASGRGNEQFF.

The rearrangement uses TRBV30 and TRBJ1-3; no reliable D call. V dropped 1 base and J dropped 3 bases, with 1 base sitting between them. The CDR3 is made up of 11 amino acids. In germline, CDR1 is GTSNPN, CDR2 SVGIG (reference sequence). The DNA of the CDR3 is TGTGCCTGGAGTGGTGGAAACACCATATATTTT. Translating it yields CAWSGGNTIYF.

This clonotype was picked up many times. The gene calls are TRBV6-1 and TRBJ2-7; a possible D gene is TRBD2 (5 bases). Germline CDR1 MNHNS, CDR2 SASEGT. The CDR3 has 13 residues. Trimming removed 7 bases at V and 3 bases at J, with 13 bases between. DNA of the CDR3: TGTGCCAGCACCCGGGAACGGGGCTACGAGCAGTACTTC. It translates to CASTRERGYEQYF.

The rearrangement joins TRBV20-1 to TRBJ1-5; D is ambiguous. Germline values: CDR1 DFQATT, CDR2 SNEGSKA (reference sequence). V was trimmed by 4 bases and J by 1 base, leaving 11 bases between them. This CDR3 is 14 amino acids long. The CDR3 loop reads CSAKEGLSNQPQHF. Written as DNA, the CDR3 is TGCAGTGCTAAAGAGGGCCTAAGCAATCAGCCCCAGCATTTT.

This clonotype came up many times. The chain links TRBV20-1 to TRBJ2-7, with D perhaps matching TRBD2 (5 bases). The CDR3 consists of 12 residues. V lost 0 bases, J lost 9 bases, and 12 bases lay in between. Germline-derived CDR1 and CDR2 are DFQATT and SNEGSKA (reference sequence). CDR3 region: CSARDSAGGQYF. CDR3 coding DNA: TGCAGTGCTAGAGATAGTGCCGGAGGGCAGTACTTC.

There are many counts of this clonotype. The gene calls are TRBV11-2 and TRBJ2-2, with D perhaps TRBD2 (5 bases). The CDR3 length is 16 residues. The V end was cut by 6 bases, the J end by 0 bases, with 14 bases between. From germline, CDR1 is SGHAT and CDR2 FQNNGV. The CDR3 sequence is CASRSDWTPNTGELFF. CDR3 DNA: TGTGCCAGCAGGAGCGATTGGACTCCGAACACCGGGGAGCTGTTTTTT.